A single sample is the source of the 29 T cell receptor beta chains below, sequenced in a study of CD8 T cells in Susac syndrome. An amount of RNA that ranged from roughly 0.5 to 1 ug was reverse transcribed with random hexamers. MiXCR, run by TCRdb on the immunoSEQ multiplex PCR reads, gives a single entry per CDR3 protein. The sample lists around 130,000 distinct CDR3 sequences, roughly 95% occurring once. Material: CD4+ T cells from PBMCs. All receptors come from a human donor with Susac syndrome.

V and J are TRBV20-1 and TRBJ1-1, with D hard to call. Trimming took 6 bases from V and 4 from J, leaving 15 bases between them. Germline CDR1 reads DFQATT; CDR2 reads SNEGSKA (reference sequence). The length of the CDR3 is 13 residues. CDR3: CSAPKGSFTEAFF. In DNA, the CDR3 is TGCAGTGCCCCAAAAGGTAGCTTCACTGAAGCTTTCTTT.

The J gene is TRBJ2-3, the V gene TRBV20-1; TRBD2 aligns across 9 bases. There are 16 residues in the CDR3. V lost 6 bases and J lost 8; bases outside the gene matches: 18. Germline V gives CDR1 DFQATT, CDR2 SNEGSKA (reference sequence). This chain's CDR3 is CSASKEGGGRASTQYF. The CDR3 nucleotides are TGCAGTGCCAGCAAGGAGGGCGGCGGGAGGGCCAGTACGCAGTATTTT.

This chain connects TRBV5-8 to TRBJ1-1; tentative D call: TRBD1 (5 bases). With 0 bases removed from V and 5 bases from J, the gap between germline ends came to 8 bases. The CDR3 is made up of 13 amino acids. Germline V CDR1 and CDR2: SGHTS, YDEGEE. The CDR3, as DNA: TGTGCCAGCAGCTTGGAGGGGTCGACTGAAGCTTTCTTT. It is translated as CASSLEGSTEAFF.

The rearrangement uses TRBV28 and TRBJ1-4; 9 nucleotides match TRBD1. The ends lost 6 bases at V and 6 bases at J; junction bases unmatched: 5. Germline values: CDR1 MDHEN, CDR2 SYDVKM. This CDR3 contains 14 residues. The DNA for the CDR3 is TGTGCCAGCAGCTACAGGGGGCAGGATGAAAAACTGTTTTTT. Its protein is CASSYRGQDEKLFF. The full variable domain, completed using reference TRBV28 and TRBJ1-4, is DVKVTQSSRYLVKRTGEKVFLECVQDMDHENMFWYRQDPGLGLRLIYFSYDVKMKEKGDIPEGYSVSREKKERFSLILESASTNQTSMYLCASSYRGQDEKLFFGSGTQLSVL.

This rearrangement joins TRBV3-1 to TRBJ2-3, with 7 bases identical to TRBD2. Losses at the gene ends were 4 bases for V and 3 bases for J; bases not matched to a gene: 10. The CDR3 runs 16 residues. CDR1 and CDR2 from the germline V gene are LGHDT and YNNKEL (reference sequence). CDR3 in amino acids: CASSRGGAIGTDTQYF. CDR3 nucleotide sequence: TGTGCCAGCAGCCGCGGGGGAGCGATCGGGACAGATACGCAGTATTTT.

The chain uses TRBV2 and TRBJ2-3, with 16 bases fitting TRBD2. J lost 11 bases, V lost 5 bases, and 7 bases had no gene match. The CDR3 has 15 amino acids. CDR1 and CDR2 (germline): SNHLY, FYNNEI. CDR3 sequence: CASSPGTSGGGGQYF. As DNA, the CDR3 is TGTGCCAGCAGTCCCGGGACTAGCGGGGGGGGAGGGCAGTATTTT.

The chain uses TRBV30 and TRBJ2-1, with D unclear. This CDR3 has 12 residues. Germline CDR1 is GTSNPN and CDR2 is SVGIG (reference sequence). Trimming shortened V by 0 bases and J by 10 bases, and 10 bases separated the two germline ends. Written as DNA, the CDR3 is TGTGCCTGGAGTGTTAGCATTGGAGAGCAGTTCTTC. Its translation is CAWSVSIGEQFF.

The rearrangement uses TRBV28 and TRBJ2-5; TRBD1 might be the D (6 bases). The CDR3 spans 13 residues. V was shortened by 7 bases and J by 5 bases, with 14 bases between the two germline ends. Per germline, CDR1 MDHEN and CDR2 SYDVKM. The CDR3 is CASIEGGGETQYF. In DNA, the CDR3 is TGTGCCAGCATTGAAGGGGGTGGTGAGACCCAGTACTTC.

J is TRBJ1-5 and V is TRBV30; the D gene is possibly TRBD1 (6 bases). From germline, CDR1 is GTSNPN and CDR2 SVGIG (reference sequence). V lost 0 bases to trimming and J lost 6 bases, with 9 bases between them. The CDR3 is made up of 13 amino acids. This CDR3 reads CAWSVQGRQPQHF. The DNA for the CDR3 is TGTGCCTGGAGTGTGCAGGGGCGTCAGCCCCAGCATTTT.

The chain recombines TRBV7-9 with TRBJ2-7; D remains ambiguous. The CDR3 length is 12 residues. Trimming cost V 3 bases and J 5 bases, with 8 bases left between them. Looked up from germline, CDR1 is SEHNR and CDR2 is FQNEAQ (reference sequence). CDR3 DNA: TGTGCCAGCAGCTTTTGGGCGGACGAGCAGTACTTC. This encodes CASSFWADEQYF.

The genes are TRBV3-1 and TRBJ2-2, with TRBD1 as a possible D gene (5 bases). Trimming took off 6 bases at V and 5 bases at J, with 13 bases between the two ends. CDR3 length: 14 residues. Germline V lookup: CDR1 LGHDT, CDR2 YNNKEL (reference sequence). The CDR3 DNA reads as TGTGCCAGCAGTGGGAAAAAGGGGACCGGGGAGCTGTTTTTT. Translated: CASSGKKGTGELFF.

This chain connects TRBV4-2 to TRBJ1-1; D gene unclear. The ends were cut back, 1 base at V and 1 base at J, with 4 bases in the middle. CDR1 and CDR2 from the germline V gene are LGHNA and YNFKEQ. The CDR3 sequence is 13 residues long. The DNA of the CDR3 is TGTGCCAGCAGCCAAGGAGCGAACACTGAAGCTTTCTTT. Protein product: CASSQGANTEAFF.

This clonotype was seen a single time. The chain uses TRBV30 and TRBJ2-3, with D unresolved. Between the trimmed V and J ends, which lost 5 bases and 6 bases, there was a span of 9 bases. The V gene's germline CDR1 is GTSNPN and CDR2 SVGIG (reference sequence). CDR3 length: 11 amino acids. The CDR3 is CAWANADTQYF. The CDR3 DNA reads TGTGCCTGGGCGAATGCTGATACGCAGTATTTT. Based on the CDR3 plus reference TRBV30 and TRBJ2-3, the full variable domain is SQTIHQWPATLVQPVGSPLSLECTVEGTSNPNLYWYRQAAGRGLQLLFYSVGIGQISSEVPQNLSASRPQDRQFILSSKKLLLSDSGFYLCAWANADTQYFGPGTRLTVL.

The V gene is TRBV12-3 or TRBV12-4, the J gene TRBJ1-1; weak D call: TRBD1 (5 bases). The CDR3 is 13 amino acids. With 5 bases removed from V and 8 bases from J, the gap between germline ends came to 15 bases. In nucleotides, the CDR3 is TGTGCCAGCAGTACCGGGACCGCATCCGAAGCTTTCTTT. It translates to CASSTGTASEAFF.

The chain joins TRBV3-1 to TRBJ1-1; D is unresolved. This CDR3 is 15 amino acids long. The germline V gene encodes CDR1 LGHDT and CDR2 YNNKEL (reference sequence). The V gene lost 0 bases and the J gene lost 0 bases, with 8 bases spanning the gap. The CDR3 is CASSQEGELNTEAFF. The CDR3 nucleotides are TGTGCCAGCAGCCAAGAGGGCGAATTGAACACTGAAGCTTTCTTT.

V gene TRBV20-1 combines with J gene TRBJ1-1; possibly TRBD1 for D (6 bases). The CDR3 extends over 19 amino acids. Looked up from germline, CDR1 is DFQATT and CDR2 is SNEGSKA (reference sequence). V was pared by 1 base and J by 1 base, with 25 bases between. CDR3 loop: CSARARVLYRVRGNTEAFF. The CDR3 DNA follows: TGCAGTGCTAGAGCCAGAGTCCTTTACAGGGTACGAGGGAACACTGAAGCTTTCTTT.

The chain recombines TRBV4-1 with TRBJ2-1; 11 bases match TRBD2. CDR3 length: 18 amino acids. The germline CDR1 and CDR2 sequences are MGHRA and YSYEKL. V gave up 3 bases and J gave up 0 bases; unmatched junction bases: 7. The CDR3 coding sequence is TGCGCCAGCAGCCAGGCTAGCGGGAGGTCAAGCTCCTACAATGAGCAGTTCTTC. Translating gives CASSQASGRSSSYNEQFF.

V and J are TRBV19 and TRBJ2-1; no clear D. The V gene lost 3 bases and the J gene lost 4 bases, with 7 bases spanning the gap. The CDR3 has 13 residues. Per the germline V gene, CDR1 is LNHDA and CDR2 is SQIVND (reference sequence). In DNA, the CDR3 is TGTGCCAGTAGTATGCAGGTTTACAATGAGCAGTTCTTC. Translating it yields CASSMQVYNEQFF.

V usage is TRBV5-4 and J usage is TRBJ2-2, with D perhaps TRBD2 (5 bases). V lost 2 bases to trimming and J lost 6 bases, with 14 bases between them. Germline lookup yields CDR1 SGHNT and CDR2 YYREEE (reference sequence). The CDR3 sequence is 15 residues long. CDR3 DNA sequence: TGTGCCAGCAGCTTCACGGGGAGCGAATCCGGGGAGCTGTTTTTT. Translating it yields CASSFTGSESGELFF.

The chain employs TRBV30 and TRBJ2-5; the D is unclear. The CDR3 sequence is 14 residues long. Germline-derived CDR1 and CDR2 are GTSNPN and SVGIG (reference sequence). Trimming left V 2 bases short and J 3 bases short, with 13 bases between. CDR3: CAWSLHAQKETQYF. CDR3 nucleotide sequence: TGTGCCTGGAGTTTACATGCCCAAAAAGAGACCCAGTACTTC.

The chain has TRBV20-1 and TRBJ2-3; 8 nucleotides match TRBD2. J lost 3 bases, V lost 3 bases, and 8 bases had no gene match. Germline CDR1 reads DFQATT; CDR2 reads SNEGSKA (reference sequence). The CDR3 spans 15 residues. CDR3 sequence reads: CSARRSSGGTDTQYF. The CDR3 DNA is TGCAGTGCTAGGAGGTCGAGCGGGGGAACAGATACGCAGTATTTT.

The chain joins TRBV18 to TRBJ2-5; D remains unclear. V dropped 2 bases and J dropped 2 bases, with 9 bases sitting between them. The CDR3 contains 14 residues. CDR1 and CDR2 (germline): KGHSH, LQKENI. Written as DNA, the CDR3 is TGTGCCAGCTCACCAGACCTCTCTCAAGAGACCCAGTACTTC. It is translated as CASSPDLSQETQYF.

The CDR3 DNA is TGTGCCACCAGTACAATGGACAGCTACACTGAAGCTTTCTTT. It translates to CATSTMDSYTEAFF. The chain joins TRBV15 to TRBJ1-1; the D gene is possibly TRBD1 (6 bases). Germline values: CDR1 LNHNV, CDR2 YYDKDF (reference sequence). The CDR3 totals 14 residues. Trimming removed 6 bases from V and 3 bases from J, with 14 bases in between. Complete variable domain (other parts from reference TRBV15 and TRBJ1-1): DAMVIQNPRYQVTQFGKPVTLSCSQTLNHNVMYWYQQKSSQAPKLLFHYYDKDFNNEADTPDNFQSRRPNTSFCFLDIRSPGLGDTAMYLCATSTMDSYTEAFFGQGTRLTVV.

The gene calls are TRBV4-2 and TRBJ2-1; the D gene is possibly TRBD1 (5 bases). The CDR3 is 17 amino acids. V was cut by 3 bases and J by 8 bases, with 23 bases left in between. In germline, CDR1 is LGHNA, CDR2 YNFKEQ. Here the CDR3 reads CASSQLSRGSMIDEQFF. Written as DNA, the CDR3 is TGTGCCAGCAGCCAGCTCAGTAGGGGCTCCATGATCGATGAGCAGTTCTTC.

This sequence joins TRBV2 and TRBJ1-3, with 7 nucleotides matching TRBD1. V lost 7 bases, J lost 7 bases, and 7 bases stayed unmatched. From germline, CDR1 is SNHLY and CDR2 FYNNEI. This CDR3 has 13 residues. As DNA, the CDR3 is TGTGCCAGCACTAGGGACAGTGGGAACACCATATATTTT. Its translation: CASTRDSGNTIYF.

This clonotype was seen once. The chain joins TRBV29-1 to TRBJ2-1, with TRBD2 identical over 7 bases. The CDR3 is 11 amino acids. CDR1 SQVTM and CDR2 ANQGSEA come from the germline V gene. V dropped 7 bases and J dropped 8; count of bases not matched to a gene: 5. CDR3 residues: CSGARGDEQFF. CDR3 DNA sequence: TGCAGCGGGGCTCGGGGGGATGAGCAGTTCTTC.

In its sample, this clonotype was seen once. The chain recombines TRBV28 with TRBJ1-1, with D perhaps matching TRBD1 (6 bases). V was shortened by 6 bases and J by 3 bases, with 14 bases between the two germline ends. This CDR3 has 14 amino acids. The germline gives CDR1 MDHEN, CDR2 SYDVKM. The DNA of the CDR3 is TGTGCCAGCAGCCCGACAGGAGTTTACACTGAAGCTTTCTTT. It codes for CASSPTGVYTEAFF. Combining the CDR3 with reference TRBV28 and TRBJ1-1 gives the whole variable domain DVKVTQSSRYLVKRTGEKVFLECVQDMDHENMFWYRQDPGLGLRLIYFSYDVKMKEKGDIPEGYSVSREKKERFSLILESASTNQTSMYLCASSPTGVYTEAFFGQGTRLTVV.

The chain employs TRBV20-1 and TRBJ2-7; 10 positions agree with TRBD1. Germline values: CDR1 DFQATT, CDR2 SNEGSKA (reference sequence). Trimming cost V 6 bases and J 5 bases; bases outside gene matches: 10. This CDR3 has 14 residues. DNA for the CDR3: TGCAGTGCCGTAACGGGACAGGGGTCCCACGAGCAGTACTTC. The encoded protein is CSAVTGQGSHEQYF.

The CDR3: CSGSGTGAYNEQFF. CDR3 coding DNA: TGCAGCGGGTCCGGGACAGGGGCCTACAATGAGCAGTTCTTC. The J gene is TRBJ2-1, the V gene TRBV29-1; 10 positions agree with TRBD1. The CDR3 length is 14 residues. Germline V gene data show CDR1 as SQVTM and CDR2 as ANQGSEA. V was pared by 7 bases and J by 2 bases, with 5 bases of the junction left unmatched.